This is a list of T cell receptor beta chains from one sample in a study of a mutant IDH1 vaccine in newly diagnosed glioma. The repertoire was sequenced with immunoSEQ multiplex PCR; TCRdb's copy has only in-frame clones and lacks some. The sample lists some 48,000 clones, around 78% occurring once. These receptors have no known antigen. The sample was PBMCs, taken from a glioma patient whose treatment included an IDH1 peptide vaccine. Receptors originate from a woman in her thirties or forties with glioma. The CDR3 runs from the conserved cysteine through the conserved F or W. Each record gives: CDR3 DNA, CDR3 protein, CDR3 length, J gene, D gene, clone size, V gene. The D gene is left open where the match is weak. Only some rows state a clone size, as once, few, many or a class for expanded clones.

CDR3nt: TGTGCCAGCAGGCCAACGGGGGGCCGGGGGAATGAGCAGTTCTTC
CDR3aa: CASRPTGGRGNEQFF
len: 15
j_gene: TRBJ2-1
d_gene: NA
abundance: NA
v_gene: TRBV6-5

CDR3nt: TGTGCCAGCAGTTCGACAGGGTTACGGCCGAACGCTGAAGCTTTCTTT
CDR3aa: CASSSTGLRPNAEAFF
len: 16
j_gene: TRBJ1-1
d_gene: TRBD1
abundance: once
v_gene: TRBV27

CDR3nt: TGTGCCAGCAGCTTCGATAGCGGGGGGACCACCCTATTCTTC
CDR3aa: CASSFDSGGTTLFF
len: 14
j_gene: TRBJ2-1
d_gene: TRBD2
abundance: NA
v_gene: TRBV7-9

CDR3nt: TGTGCCAGCAGCTTAAGGCGACCCTTTGGTTCACCCCTCCACTTT
CDR3aa: CASSLRRPFGSPLHF
len: 15
j_gene: TRBJ1-6
d_gene: NA
abundance: NA
v_gene: TRBV11-2

CDR3nt: TGTGCCAGCAGCGGATGGGAGGCGAACACTGAAGCTTTCTTT
CDR3aa: CASSGWEANTEAFF
len: 14
j_gene: TRBJ1-1
d_gene: NA
abundance: NA
v_gene: TRBV6-1

CDR3nt: TGCGCCAGCAGCCCGGTGACCGGAGGCACTGAAGCTTTCTTT
CDR3aa: CASSPVTGGTEAFF
len: 14
j_gene: TRBJ1-1
d_gene: NA
abundance: NA
v_gene: TRBV5-1

CDR3nt: TGTGCCAGTAGACAGGGGTCAGGGGCCTACAATGAGCAGTTCTTC
CDR3aa: CASRQGSGAYNEQFF
len: 15
j_gene: TRBJ2-1
d_gene: TRBD1
abundance: NA
v_gene: TRBV19

CDR3nt: TGTGCCAGCAGTGAAGGGACCTATAATTCACCCCTCCACTTT
CDR3aa: CASSEGTYNSPLHF
len: 14
j_gene: TRBJ1-6
d_gene: NA
abundance: NA
v_gene: TRBV6-1

CDR3nt: TGCGCCAGCAGCACAGGAGAGAGCTCCTATAATTCACCCCTCCACTTT
CDR3aa: CASSTGESSYNSPLHF
len: 16
j_gene: TRBJ1-6
d_gene: NA
abundance: NA
v_gene: TRBV5-1

CDR3nt: TGTGCTAGCAGCTCCACAAGGGGCACTGAAGCTTTCTTT
CDR3aa: CASSSTRGTEAFF
len: 13
j_gene: TRBJ1-1
d_gene: NA
abundance: NA
v_gene: TRBV7-7

CDR3nt: TGTGCCAGCTTCCCGGGGGGAGGGTATAGTGAAAAACTGTTTTTT
CDR3aa: CASFPGGGYSEKLFF
len: 15
j_gene: TRBJ1-4
d_gene: NA
abundance: NA
v_gene: TRBV2

CDR3nt: TGCGCCAGCAAGCCCAGGGGGGAGAAACTGTTTTTT
CDR3aa: CASKPRGEKLFF
len: 12
j_gene: TRBJ1-4
d_gene: TRBD1
abundance: NA
v_gene: TRBV23-1

CDR3nt: TGTGCCTGGAGTGCGGGACTAGCGGGGTTCCAAGAGACCCAGTACTTC
CDR3aa: CAWSAGLAGFQETQYF
len: 16
j_gene: TRBJ2-5
d_gene: TRBD2
abundance: NA
v_gene: TRBV30

CDR3nt: TGTGCCAGCAGCGTAGGTCAGGGGGTCGCCTACGAGCAGTACTTC
CDR3aa: CASSVGQGVAYEQYF
len: 15
j_gene: TRBJ2-7
d_gene: TRBD1
abundance: NA
v_gene: TRBV9

CDR3nt: TGTGCCAGCAGTGAACAGGACATCGGAAAACTGTTTTTT
CDR3aa: CASSEQDIGKLFF
len: 13
j_gene: TRBJ1-4
d_gene: NA
abundance: once
v_gene: TRBV6-1

CDR3nt: TGTGCCAGCAGCTTAGGCGGTCAGCGGGAGCAGTACTTC
CDR3aa: CASSLGGQREQYF
len: 13
j_gene: TRBJ2-7
d_gene: NA
abundance: NA
v_gene: TRBV13

CDR3nt: TGTGCCAGCAGTCCGGACGGGGGCCGCTCACCCCTCCACTTT
CDR3aa: CASSPDGGRSPLHF
len: 14
j_gene: TRBJ1-6
d_gene: NA
abundance: NA
v_gene: TRBV27

CDR3nt: TGTGCTAGTGGTTACTACTTCGGGGGACAAGAGACCCAGTACTTC
CDR3aa: CASGYYFGGQETQYF
len: 15
j_gene: TRBJ2-5
d_gene: NA
abundance: NA
v_gene: TRBV12-5

CDR3nt: TGTGCCAGCCGGGGGCGGGGCACAGATACGCAGTATTTT
CDR3aa: CASRGRGTDTQYF
len: 13
j_gene: TRBJ2-3
d_gene: NA
abundance: NA
v_gene: TRBV2

CDR3nt: TGTGCCAGCAGCTTACCGACAGAGAGTTATGGCTACACCTTC
CDR3aa: CASSLPTESYGYTF
len: 14
j_gene: TRBJ1-2
d_gene: NA
abundance: once
v_gene: TRBV7-9

CDR3nt: TGTGCCAGCAGCCCCCCACGGGCAGGATCGCGGCACGAGCAGTACTTC
CDR3aa: CASSPPRAGSRHEQYF
len: 16
j_gene: TRBJ2-7
d_gene: NA
abundance: NA
v_gene: TRBV13

CDR3nt: TGTGCCAGCAGCTGGAAGCCGGGACCAGATACGCAGTATTTT
CDR3aa: CASSWKPGPDTQYF
len: 14
j_gene: TRBJ2-3
d_gene: NA
abundance: NA
v_gene: TRBV5-8

CDR3nt: TGCAGCGTTGTCGGTGGGGGAACGCAGTATTTT
CDR3aa: CSVVGGGTQYF
len: 11
j_gene: TRBJ2-3
d_gene: NA
abundance: NA
v_gene: TRBV29-1

CDR3nt: TGTGCCAGCAGGGCTAGCGGGGAGGCCGGGGAGCTGTTTTTT
CDR3aa: CASRASGEAGELFF
len: 14
j_gene: TRBJ2-2
d_gene: TRBD2
abundance: NA
v_gene: TRBV6-6

CDR3nt: TGCGCCAGCAGCCCCGGGACAGGAATTCGGGGACCCCATTTGGAAGCTTTCTTT
CDR3aa: CASSPGTGIRGPHLEAFF
len: 18
j_gene: TRBJ1-1
d_gene: TRBD1
abundance: NA
v_gene: TRBV5-1

CDR3nt: TGTGCCAGCTCACGCGACATTTCTTTGGAGCAGCCCCAGCATTTT
CDR3aa: CASSRDISLEQPQHF
len: 15
j_gene: TRBJ1-5
d_gene: NA
abundance: NA
v_gene: TRBV18

CDR3nt: TGTGCCTGGAGGGGGTCTCTTTGGGAGGGGAACACTGAAGCTTTCTTT
CDR3aa: CAWRGSLWEGNTEAFF
len: 16
j_gene: TRBJ1-1
d_gene: NA
abundance: few
v_gene: TRBV30

CDR3nt: TGTGCCAGCAGCGGCGTGAACTATGGCTACACCTTC
CDR3aa: CASSGVNYGYTF
len: 12
j_gene: TRBJ1-2
d_gene: NA
abundance: once
v_gene: TRBV9

CDR3nt: TGTGCCAGTAGTATAGGCCCCTCCGCGGGAGAGCAGTACTTC
CDR3aa: CASSIGPSAGEQYF
len: 14
j_gene: TRBJ2-7
d_gene: NA
abundance: NA
v_gene: TRBV19

CDR3nt: TGCGCCAGCAGCTTGGGCGGGGCCGGCAAAGAAAAACTGTTTTTT
CDR3aa: CASSLGGAGKEKLFF
len: 15
j_gene: TRBJ1-4
d_gene: NA
abundance: NA
v_gene: TRBV5-1

CDR3nt: TGCGCCAGCAGTCTTCACGCGAGAACTAGCACAGATACGCAGTATTTT
CDR3aa: CASSLHARTSTDTQYF
len: 16
j_gene: TRBJ2-3
d_gene: NA
abundance: NA
v_gene: TRBV4-3

CDR3nt: TGTGCCAGTAGGCGGACAGCCGGGAGCTCTGAAGCTTTCTTT
CDR3aa: CASRRTAGSSEAFF
len: 14
j_gene: TRBJ1-1
d_gene: NA
abundance: few
v_gene: TRBV19

CDR3nt: TGTGCCAGTAGTCCCCGGGACAGTAGAACAGATACGCAGTATTTT
CDR3aa: CASSPRDSRTDTQYF
len: 15
j_gene: TRBJ2-3
d_gene: TRBD1
abundance: NA
v_gene: TRBV19

CDR3nt: TGCGCCAGCATTCCAACGAGGGGCCACACTGAAGCTTTCTTT
CDR3aa: CASIPTRGHTEAFF
len: 14
j_gene: TRBJ1-1
d_gene: NA
abundance: NA
v_gene: TRBV23-1

CDR3nt: TGTGCCAGCAGTTACTCGGGAGGGGCCAACGTCCTGACTTTC
CDR3aa: CASSYSGGANVLTF
len: 14
j_gene: TRBJ2-6
d_gene: NA
abundance: NA
v_gene: TRBV6-5

CDR3nt: TGTGCCAGCAGTGCTGGCAGCGCCTACGAGCAGTACTTC
CDR3aa: CASSAGSAYEQYF
len: 13
j_gene: TRBJ2-7
d_gene: NA
abundance: NA
v_gene: TRBV2

CDR3nt: TGTGCCAGCTCACTTCAGGGACAGGGCAGTGGCTACACCTTC
CDR3aa: CASSLQGQGSGYTF
len: 14
j_gene: TRBJ1-2
d_gene: TRBD1
abundance: NA
v_gene: TRBV18

CDR3nt: TGTGCCAGCAGTTACGCAGGGGGCTACGAGCAGTACTTC
CDR3aa: CASSYAGGYEQYF
len: 13
j_gene: TRBJ2-7
d_gene: TRBD1
abundance: NA
v_gene: TRBV6-5

CDR3nt: TGCGCCAGCAGTGAGTTCCGTACAGGCTGGGGGACAGATACGCAGTATTTT
CDR3aa: CASSEFRTGWGTDTQYF
len: 17
j_gene: TRBJ2-3
d_gene: NA
abundance: once
v_gene: TRBV10-1

CDR3nt: TGTGCCAGCACCACCCTCGTTCCGGGACAGTACCAACAAGAGACCCAGTACTTC
CDR3aa: CASTTLVPGQYQQETQYF
len: 18
j_gene: TRBJ2-5
d_gene: TRBD1
abundance: once
v_gene: TRBV7-9

CDR3nt: TGTGCCAGCACTGGAGGTGGGGGCACTGAAGCTTTCTTT
CDR3aa: CASTGGGGTEAFF
len: 13
j_gene: TRBJ1-1
d_gene: NA
abundance: once
v_gene: TRBV27